This TCR beta chain was identified in a study of CD8+ T cells in alopecia areata. Note on this clone: Antigen unknown.

Study-wide findings and caveats: Higher clonality and more expanded CD8+ clones appeared in lesional than normal scalp. Tofacitinib significantly lowered scalp clonality and expanded CD8+ clones among the top 100. A great number of expanded lesional clones endured in scalp and blood during tofacitinib.

Indicated treatment: oral pan-JAK inhibitor, 5-10 mg twice daily. The sequencing template was cDNA reverse transcribed from extracted RNA. Data came from immunoSEQ multiplex PCR; TCRdb stores just in-frame clones and leaves some out. This table holds some 190,000 clones, 45% to 75% found once. The clonotype originates from a human donor with alopecia areata. The input for sequencing was CD4+ T cells sorted from blood, taken at week 4, from a patient treated with tofacitinib.

This CDR3 reads CASTKGDQPQHF. The DNA for the CDR3 is TGTGCCAGCACTAAAGGAGATCAGCCCCAGCATTTT. The chain has TRBV6-5 and TRBJ1-5; no reliable D call. With 7 bases removed from V and 5 bases from J, the gap between germline ends came to 9 bases. The germline CDR1 and CDR2 sequences are MNHEY and SVGAGI. This CDR3 has 12 residues.